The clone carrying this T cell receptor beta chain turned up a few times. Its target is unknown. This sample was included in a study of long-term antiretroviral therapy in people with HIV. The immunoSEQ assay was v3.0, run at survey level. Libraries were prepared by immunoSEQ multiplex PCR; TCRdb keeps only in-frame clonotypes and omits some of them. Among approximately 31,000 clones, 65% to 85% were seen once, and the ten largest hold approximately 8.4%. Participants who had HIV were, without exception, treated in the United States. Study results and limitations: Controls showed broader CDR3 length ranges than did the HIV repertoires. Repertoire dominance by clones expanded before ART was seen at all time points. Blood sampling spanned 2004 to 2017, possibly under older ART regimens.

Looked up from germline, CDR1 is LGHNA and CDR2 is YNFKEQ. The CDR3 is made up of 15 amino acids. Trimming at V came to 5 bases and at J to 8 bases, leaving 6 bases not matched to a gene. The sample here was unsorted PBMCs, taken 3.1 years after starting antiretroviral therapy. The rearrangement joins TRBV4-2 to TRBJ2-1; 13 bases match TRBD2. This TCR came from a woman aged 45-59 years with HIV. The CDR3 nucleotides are TGTGCCAGCAGCGGGACTAGCGGGGTATTCGATGAGCAGTTCTTC. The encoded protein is CASSGTSGVFDEQFF.